The rows below give T cell receptor beta chains drawn from one sample of a study of cytomegalovirus exposure and HLA in healthy donors. Sequenced by immunoSEQ multiplex PCR; TCRdb stores in-frame clones only, minus some. The sample contains about 150,000 clones, 60% to 70% of which appear only once. The sample comprised PBMCs. Receptors were obtained from a woman aged 55-69 years in good health and CMV-seropositive. Each CDR3 is given with its conserved first and last residue. The D gene is left open where the match is weak.

CDR3: CASSPWTSGYEQYF; D: TRBD2; V: TRBV7-8; J: TRBJ2-7
CDR3: CASSLGGQGATEFF; D: TRBD1; V: TRBV7-9; J: TRBJ2-1
CDR3: CASSSGSAGAGELFF; D: TRBD2; V: TRBV7-7; J: TRBJ2-2
CDR3: CASSLTSGSTDTQYF; D: TRBD2; V: TRBV11-1; J: TRBJ2-3
CDR3: CASSDLAGADTQYF; D: TRBD2; V: TRBV9; J: TRBJ2-3
CDR3: CASSLFKRGRMGAFF; D: NA; V: TRBV28; J: TRBJ1-1
CDR3: CAWSDHQGISYNSPLHF; D: NA; V: TRBV30; J: TRBJ1-6
CDR3: CASSYQNTEAFF; D: NA; V: TRBV28; J: TRBJ1-1
CDR3: CASSLVRTEAFF; D: NA; V: TRBV5-8; J: TRBJ1-1
CDR3: CASSIAGGRRNEQFF; D: NA; V: TRBV19; J: TRBJ2-1
CDR3: CASSLVRGQGVSYEQYF; D: TRBD1; V: TRBV7-9; J: TRBJ2-7
CDR3: CASSFTLDTQYF; D: NA; V: TRBV5-6; J: TRBJ2-3
CDR3: CAISEPEYNYGYTF; D: NA; V: TRBV10-3; J: TRBJ1-2
CDR3: CASTRLAGGYNEQFF; D: TRBD2; V: TRBV6-6; J: TRBJ2-1
CDR3: CASSLAPTGRGVYNEQFF; D: NA; V: TRBV5-1; J: TRBJ2-1
CDR3: CASSSPSREQFF; D: NA; V: TRBV7-2; J: TRBJ2-1
CDR3: CAINGGRRDTGELFF; D: TRBD2; V: TRBV10-3; J: TRBJ2-2
CDR3: CASSQLMGPNTEAFF; D: NA; V: TRBV4-3; J: TRBJ1-1
CDR3: CAFTGQGVEAFF; D: TRBD1; V: TRBV30; J: TRBJ1-1
CDR3: CASSAIAGLHEAFF; D: NA; V: TRBV9; J: TRBJ1-1
CDR3: CASSLLAGTGDEKLFF; D: TRBD1; V: TRBV5-1; J: TRBJ1-4
CDR3: CASSLMTGRNEQFF; D: TRBD1; V: TRBV27; J: TRBJ2-1
CDR3: CASRTRTSGTNEQFF; D: TRBD2; V: TRBV6-5; J: TRBJ2-1
CDR3: CASSPRLGSYNEQFF; D: NA; V: TRBV9; J: TRBJ2-1
CDR3: CASSRTGLSEQYF; D: TRBD1; V: TRBV6-1; J: TRBJ2-7
CDR3: CASSTQGKPLHF; D: NA; V: TRBV28; J: TRBJ1-6
CDR3: CASGQPGQNVGDTEAFF; D: TRBD1; V: TRBV28; J: TRBJ1-1
CDR3: CASSLESSGTHTQYF; D: TRBD2; V: TRBV5-4; J: TRBJ2-3
CDR3: CSVAQAPSGNTIYF; D: NA; V: TRBV29-1; J: TRBJ1-3
CDR3: CASSLVGGNTEAFF; D: TRBD1; V: TRBV7-8; J: TRBJ1-1
CDR3: CASLKDRGTDTQYF; D: TRBD1; V: TRBV10-1; J: TRBJ2-3
CDR3: CASSRPGGKLFF; D: NA; V: TRBV14; J: TRBJ1-4
CDR3: CASRPRPSESTDTQYF; D: NA; V: TRBV4-1; J: TRBJ2-3